The 25 T cell receptor beta chains below were found in one sample sequenced in a study of cytomegalovirus exposure and HLA in healthy donors. Primers included in the PCR were 60 Vbeta and 13 Jbeta primers. TCRdb's table, derived via immunoSEQ multiplex PCR, lists solely in-frame clones and lacks some. This sample has tens of thousands of clones, with around three quarters found just once. The specimen was PBMCs. All receptors come from a woman in her thirties or forties in good health and CMV-seronegative.

This chain uses TRBV19 with TRBJ1-2; possible D gene TRBD1, 6 bases. V lost 6 bases, J lost 2 bases, and 19 bases lay in between. Germline V lookup: CDR1 LNHDA, CDR2 SQIVND (reference sequence). This CDR3 contains 16 residues. The chain's CDR3 is CASSRGRAGANYGYTF. The CDR3 nucleotides are TGTGCCAGTAGCCGCGGCCGAGCAGGGGCCAACTATGGCTACACCTTC.

This rearrangement joins TRBV27 to TRBJ2-3; TRBD1 is a possible D gene (6 bases). The germline V and J ends were trimmed by 2 bases and 6 bases, with 12 bases remaining between them. Germline CDR1 reads MNHEY; CDR2 reads SMNVEV (reference sequence). The CDR3 totals 14 residues. CDR3 DNA sequence: TGTGCCAGCAGTTTAGGCAGGGGCGGGGATACGCAGTATTTT. Translated, it gives CASSLGRGGDTQYF.

The chain joins TRBV6-1 to TRBJ2-5, with D perhaps matching TRBD1 (6 bases). Germline values: CDR1 MNHNS, CDR2 SASEGT. Trimming took off 6 bases at V and 2 bases at J, with 10 bases between the two ends. The CDR3 runs to 13 residues. For the CDR3, the DNA is TGTGCCAGCAGAGGCAGGGGACAAGAGACCCAGTACTTC. Translating gives CASRGRGQETQYF.

V gene TRBV15 combines with J gene TRBJ1-6; D is unresolved. Trimming pared 5 bases from V and 5 bases from J, leaving 7 bases between. The V gene's germline CDR1 is LNHNV and CDR2 YYDKDF (reference sequence). The CDR3 totals 13 residues. In DNA form, the CDR3 reads TGTGCCACCAGCGAGATGGATAATTCACCCCTCCACTTT. It is translated as CATSEMDNSPLHF.

The CDR3 here is CSVDEGLGEKLFF. CDR3 coding DNA: TGCAGCGTTGATGAGGGACTTGGTGAAAAACTGTTTTTT. The chain recombines TRBV29-1 with TRBJ1-4; a possible D gene is TRBD1 (5 bases). V was pared by 3 bases and J by 7 bases, with 12 bases between. The CDR3 length is 13 residues. Germline CDR1 is SQVTM and CDR2 is ANQGSEA.

This clone was observed a single time. V gene TRBV30 combines with J gene TRBJ1-1; TRBD1 might be the D (6 bases). The germline CDR1 and CDR2 sequences are GTSNPN and SVGIG (reference sequence). CDR3 length equals 14 residues. V lost 4 bases, J lost 1 base, and 13 bases lay in between. This CDR3 reads CAWTGQIANTEAFF. The CDR3 coding sequence is TGTGCCTGGACCGGACAGATAGCGAACACTGAAGCTTTCTTT.

The table lists this clone with a count of one. This rearrangement joins TRBV25-1 to TRBJ1-2; 10 bases line up with TRBD1. Germline trimming cut 6 bases from V and 5 bases from J; bases unmatched to any gene: 6. The germline V gene encodes CDR1 MGHDK and CDR2 SYGVNS. The CDR3 covers 14 residues. CDR3 loop: CASSYGQGEYGYTF. The CDR3 region has the DNA TGTGCCAGCAGCTATGGACAGGGGGAGTATGGCTACACCTTC.

The chain couples TRBV7-2 to TRBJ1-2; a weak D match, TRBD1 (6 bases). Trimming took 5 bases from V and 0 from J, leaving 10 bases between them. CDR1 and CDR2 from the germline V gene are SGHTA and FQGNSA. The CDR3 covers 14 residues. CDR3 in amino acids: CASSRTVSNYGYTF. As DNA, the CDR3 is TGTGCCAGCAGCAGGACAGTTTCTAACTATGGCTACACCTTC.

The sample holds a few counts of this clone. The chain uses TRBV5-6 and TRBJ2-6, with 10 bases aligning to TRBD1. CDR3 length equals 19 residues. Germline V CDR1 and CDR2: SGHDT, YYEEEE. Losses at the gene ends were 4 bases for V and 3 bases for J; bases not matched to a gene: 13. The CDR3 is CASSPWDRGFSSGANVLTF. Written as DNA, the CDR3 is TGTGCCAGCAGCCCCTGGGACAGGGGTTTTTCGAGTGGGGCCAACGTCCTGACTTTC.

The V and J genes are TRBV25-1 and TRBJ2-2; D ambiguous. Germline values: CDR1 MGHDK, CDR2 SYGVNS. CDR3 length equals 17 residues. V lost 3 bases and J lost 5, with 19 bases in between. This CDR3 reads CASSDVGGMWATGELFF. In DNA, the CDR3 is TGTGCCAGCAGTGATGTAGGTGGAATGTGGGCGACCGGGGAGCTGTTTTTT.

This clone appeared a few times. The chain combines TRBV6-1 with TRBJ1-2; the D gene is possibly TRBD1 (6 bases). V was shortened by 0 bases and J by 7 bases, with 24 bases between the two germline ends. Germline V gene data show CDR1 as MNHNS and CDR2 as SASEGT. The CDR3 is made up of 18 amino acids. CDR3 amino acids: CASSEARGATITLSGYTF. Here the CDR3 DNA reads TGTGCCAGCAGTGAAGCCAGGGGTGCTACCATTACCTTATCTGGCTACACCTTC.

The chain recombines TRBV7-9 with TRBJ1-2; D is possibly TRBD1 (6 bases). Germline values: CDR1 SEHNR, CDR2 FQNEAQ (reference sequence). The V and J ends lost 5 bases and 0 bases respectively, with 19 bases between them. The CDR3 is 17 amino acids. The CDR3 DNA reads as TGTGCCAGCAGCACCCCCTTGCGGGGGGCAACTAACTATGGCTACACCTTC. This codes for CASSTPLRGATNYGYTF.

This sequence joins TRBV7-3 and TRBJ2-1; D uncertain. Trimming pared 4 bases from V and 10 bases from J, leaving 11 bases between. Germline CDR1 is SGHTA and CDR2 is FQGTGA. The CDR3 has 12 amino acids. CDR3 sequence (DNA): TGTGCCAGCAGCTCCTACCCCGGGGAGCAGTTCTTC. Protein product: CASSSYPGEQFF. Looking up the rest from reference TRBV7-3 and TRBJ2-1 gives the full variable domain: GAGVSQTPSNKVTEKGKYVELRCDPISGHTALYWYRQSLGQGPEFLIYFQGTGAADDSGLPNDRFFAVRPEGSVSTLKIQRTERGDSAVYLCASSSYPGEQFFGPGTRLTVL.

This clone was seen a single time. The V gene is TRBV9, the J gene TRBJ1-1, with 11 positions matching TRBD1. CDR3 length: 15 amino acids. V was pared by 3 bases and J by 4 bases, with 5 bases of the junction left unmatched. Germline V gene sequence: CDR1 SGDLS, CDR2 YYNGEE. CDR3 nucleotide sequence: TGTGCCAGCAGCGGCGGGACAGGGGGGAGCACTGAAGCTTTCTTT. The encoded protein is CASSGGTGGSTEAFF.

The chain employs TRBV7-9 and TRBJ2-2, with D hard to call. Germline CDR1 reads SEHNR; CDR2 reads FQNEAQ (reference sequence). CDR3 length: 14 residues. Trimming shortened V by 5 bases and J by 3 bases, and 10 bases separated the two germline ends. CDR3 nucleotides: TGTGCCAGCAGCCCCTTAACACACACCGGGGAGCTGTTTTTT. It is translated as CASSPLTHTGELFF.

The gene calls are TRBV20-1 and TRBJ1-2; D ambiguous. The CDR3 covers 11 residues. V dropped 5 bases and J dropped 8 bases, with 12 bases sitting between them. Germline V lookup: CDR1 DFQATT, CDR2 SNEGSKA (reference sequence). Written as DNA, the CDR3 is TGCAGTGCTGCAATAACGGAGGGCTACACCTTC. Its translation is CSAAITEGYTF.

CDR3 residues: CASSINPPRTSGRSDTQYF. The CDR3 nucleotides are TGTGCCAGTAGTATAAACCCCCCCCGGACTAGCGGGAGGTCTGATACGCAGTATTTT. This rearrangement joins TRBV19 to TRBJ2-3; TRBD2 matches at 14 bases. The CDR3 has 19 residues. Germline V gives CDR1 LNHDA, CDR2 SQIVND (reference sequence). J was trimmed by 6 bases and V by 2 bases; bases with no gene match: 13.

The chain uses TRBV11-2 and TRBJ2-3; 7 positions match TRBD2. Germline V CDR1 and CDR2: SGHAT, FQNNGV. Trimming cost V 3 bases and J 3 bases; bases outside gene matches: 12. CDR3 length: 17 amino acids. The CDR3, as DNA: TGTGCCAGCAGCTTTAGGCCTAGCGGAAAGACTACAGATACGCAGTATTTT. Translation gives CASSFRPSGKTTDTQYF. Looking up the rest from reference TRBV11-2 and TRBJ2-3 gives the full variable domain: EAGVAQSPRYKIIEKRQSVAFWCNPISGHATLYWYQQILGQGPKLLIQFQNNGVVDDSQLPKDRFSAERLKGVDSTLKIQPAKLEDSAVYLCASSFRPSGKTTDTQYFGPGTRLTVL.

The chain joins TRBV9 to TRBJ1-2; D is uncertain. Per germline, CDR1 SGDLS and CDR2 YYNGEE. CDR3 length equals 13 residues. Trimming removed 4 bases at V and 2 bases at J, with 9 bases between. The CDR3 region has the DNA TGTGCCAGCAGCCCACAAATAAACTATGGCTACACCTTC. Amino acids: CASSPQINYGYTF.

This rearrangement joins TRBV29-1 to TRBJ2-1; 10 bases are a match to TRBD2. This CDR3 region has 13 residues. J was trimmed by 8 bases and V by 4 bases; bases with no gene match: 5. Looked up from germline, CDR1 is SQVTM and CDR2 is ANQGSEA. The CDR3 nucleotides are TGCAGCGTTGGGGGGCTAGCGGGAGATGAGCAGTTCTTC. Its translation is CSVGGLAGDEQFF.

J is TRBJ2-3 and V is TRBV7-8, with D possibly being TRBD1 (6 bases). CDR3 length: 16 amino acids. CDR1 SGHVS and CDR2 FQNEAQ come from the germline V gene. V gave up 4 bases and J gave up 2 bases, with 16 bases separating them. CDR3 residues: CASSWSNRDYTDTQYF. DNA of the CDR3: TGTGCCAGCAGCTGGTCCAACAGGGATTACACAGATACGCAGTATTTT.

V usage is TRBV27 and J usage is TRBJ2-7; the match to TRBD2 covers 13 bases. Germline trimming cut 6 bases from V and 4 bases from J; bases unmatched to any gene: 0. The germline gives CDR1 MNHEY, CDR2 SMNVEV (reference sequence). This CDR3 is built from 13 residues. The CDR3 region is CASRTSGRYEQYF. Written as DNA, the CDR3 is TGTGCCAGCAGGACTAGCGGGAGGTACGAGCAGTACTTC.

This chain links TRBV4-2 with TRBJ2-1; 8 bases fit TRBD2. Germline CDR1 LGHNA, CDR2 YNFKEQ. Trimming cost V 3 bases and J 4 bases; bases outside gene matches: 8. The length of the CDR3 is 16 residues. The CDR3 sequence is CASSHTAGGLYNEQFF. The CDR3 DNA follows: TGTGCCAGCAGCCATACGGCGGGAGGTCTTTACAATGAGCAGTTCTTC.

The CDR3 here is CASSQELAEETQYF. The CDR3 bases are TGCGCCAGCAGCCAAGAACTAGCGGAAGAGACCCAGTACTTC. The chain is built from TRBV4-3 and TRBJ2-5, with TRBD2 matching 8 bases. The germline gives CDR1 LGHNA, CDR2 YSLEER. The CDR3 loop spans 14 amino acids. V trimming: 0 bases; J trimming: 3 bases; junction bases outside the gene matches: 0.

This clone was recorded a few times. V usage is TRBV9 and J usage is TRBJ2-1; possibly TRBD1 for D (6 bases). The CDR3 sequence is 15 residues long. Germline V CDR1 and CDR2: SGDLS, YYNGEE. Deletions cut 0 bases from V and 0 bases from J, with 7 bases between. This CDR3 reads CASSVEGDSYNEQFF. The CDR3 DNA is TGTGCCAGCAGCGTAGAGGGGGACTCCTACAATGAGCAGTTCTTC.